This paragraph covers one T cell receptor (beta chain) sequence. The sample originates from a study of blood T cell repertoires in COVID-19. Measured with immunoSEQ multiplex PCR; TCRdb has only the in-frame clones, and not every one. This table holds 200,000 to 300,000 clones, about nine tenths found once. From germline, CDR1 is SNHLY and CDR2 FYNNEI. V was clipped by 7 bases and J by 3 bases, with 16 bases between them. CDR3 length equals 14 residues. The chain links TRBV2 to TRBJ2-7, with D tentatively TRBD1 (5 bases). This TCR was recovered from a woman aged 40 to 49 with acute COVID-19. The sample consisted of PBMCs or T cells enriched from blood (not recorded which). Here the CDR3 DNA reads TGTGCCAGCATCAGGGAACTACCAAACTACGAGCAGTACTTC. Its protein is CASIRELPNYEQYF. Full variable domain (remainder filled in from reference TRBV2 and TRBJ2-7): EPEVTQTPSHQVTQMGQEVILRCVPISNHLYFYWYRQILGQKVEFLVSFYNNEISEKSEIFDDQFSVERPDGSNFTLKIRSTKLEDSAMYFCASIRELPNYEQYFGPGTRLTVT.